The sequence of this T cell receptor beta chain was determined in a study of PD-L1 blockade in urothelial cancer. Measured with immunoSEQ multiplex PCR; TCRdb has only the in-frame clones, and not every one. Of some 54,000 clones listed, over 70% are singletons. The trim removed 5 bases at V and 4 bases at J, leaving 3 bases unmatched. The CDR3 spans 14 residues. The germline V gene has CDR1 PRHDT and CDR2 FYEKMQ (reference sequence). Per patient, between 1 and 8 samples were collected at pretreatment and on-treatment time points. The sequence derives from a man aged 35-49 years with urothelial cancer. The sequencing used PBMCs, collected around atezolizumab (anti-PD-L1) treatment. The chain has TRBV13 and TRBJ2-7; TRBD1 agrees at 12 bases. The CDR3 region is CASSPGQGAYEQYF. In DNA, the CDR3 is TGTGCCAGCAGCCCGGGACAGGGGGCTTACGAGCAGTACTTC.